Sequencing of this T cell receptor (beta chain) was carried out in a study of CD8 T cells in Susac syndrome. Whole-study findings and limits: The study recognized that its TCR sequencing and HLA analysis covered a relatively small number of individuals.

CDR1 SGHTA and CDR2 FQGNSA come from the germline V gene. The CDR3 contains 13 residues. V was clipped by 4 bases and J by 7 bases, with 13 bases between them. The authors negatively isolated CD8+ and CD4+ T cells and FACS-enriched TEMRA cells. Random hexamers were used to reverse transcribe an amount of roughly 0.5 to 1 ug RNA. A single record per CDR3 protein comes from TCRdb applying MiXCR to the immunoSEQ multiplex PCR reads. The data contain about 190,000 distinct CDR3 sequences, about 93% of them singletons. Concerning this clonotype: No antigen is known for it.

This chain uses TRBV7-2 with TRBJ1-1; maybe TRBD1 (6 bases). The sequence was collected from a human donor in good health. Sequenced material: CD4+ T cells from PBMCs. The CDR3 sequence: CASSSSTGFEAFF. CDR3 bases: TGTGCCAGCAGCTCTTCGACAGGATTTGAAGCTTTCTTT.